This is a list of T cell receptor beta chains from one sample in a study of T-cell memory formation after mild COVID-19. Using its own MiXCR run on the 5' RACE reads, TCRdb lists one record per CDR3 protein. The top ten hold more than 3.5% of the sample, which has under 200,000 distinct CDR3 sequences, around a tenth seen once. The sequenced material came from PBMCs or a T cell subset sorted from them (not recorded which). The receptors stem from a man aged 18 to 30 who had mild COVID-19 (a few samples of this study predate the infection). Cell type and time point are not known. Both conserved end residues are part of each CDR3. The order of the fields is D gene, V gene, clone size, J gene, CDR3 DNA, CDR3 protein. D genes are given only for firm matches. Clone size is not always given. Where it is, it says once, few, many or a class for expanded clones.

TRBD1	TRBV11-2	few	TRBJ1-4	TGTGCCAGCAGCCGTAGGGACAGAGAAAAACTGTTTTTT	CASSRRDREKLFF
NA	TRBV5-6	NA	TRBJ2-5	TGTGCCAGCAGCTGGGGCCAGACCCAGTACTTC	CASSWGQTQYF
NA	TRBV5-1	few	TRBJ1-1	TGCGCCAGCAGCCCAGGGCAGGGCATGAACACTGAAGCTTTCTTT	CASSPGQGMNTEAFF
NA	TRBV2	few	TRBJ1-4	TGTGCCTCACAACCGGGGAGGGGGAGCGAAAAACTGTTTTTT	CASQPGRGSEKLFF
TRBD1	TRBV6-5	NA	TRBJ2-3	TGTGCCAGCAGCCGAGGACAGGGGCCCACAGATACGCAGTATTTT	CASSRGQGPTDTQYF
TRBD1	TRBV5-1	few	TRBJ1-1	TGCGCCAGCAGCACCGGACAGGGGGGCAGCACTGAAGCTTTCTTT	CASSTGQGGSTEAFF
NA	TRBV2	few	TRBJ1-5	TGTGCCAGCAGTGAACAAAAGGGCCAGCCCCAGCATTTT	CASSEQKGQPQHF
NA	TRBV18	NA	TRBJ2-7	TGTGCCAGCTCACCACTGGCGGCAGATTCGTCCGAGCAGTACTTC	CASSPLAADSSEQYF
TRBD1	TRBV7-9	NA	TRBJ1-5	TGTGCCAGCAGCTTAGCGATTAATGGTGGGAGGGGGCGGAATCAGCCCCAGCATTTT	CASSLAINGGRGRNQPQHF
NA	TRBV7-9	NA	TRBJ1-5	TGTGCCAGCAGCTCCAGTAGGCAGCCCCAGCATTTT	CASSSSRQPQHF
NA	TRBV19	NA	TRBJ1-1	TGTGCCAGTAGTAGTCCCCAGGGAGGGAGTCGAACTGAAGCTTTCTTT	CASSSPQGGSRTEAFF
TRBD1	TRBV24-1	NA	TRBJ2-1	TGTGCCACCAGTGCCGCAGGCACAGGGGGAATGGATGAGCAGTTCTTC	CATSAAGTGGMDEQFF
TRBD1	TRBV20-1	many	TRBJ2-7	TGCAGTGCTATGGGACAGTCCTACGAGCAGTACTTC	CSAMGQSYEQYF
NA	TRBV5-1	few	TRBJ2-3	TGCGCCAGCAGCTTGGCCGTGCTAGGGGTTGCAGATACGCAGTATTTT	CASSLAVLGVADTQYF
NA	TRBV12-3/TRBV12-4	few	TRBJ2-1	TGTGCCAGCAGTACCGCGGGGACGGGACAGAACAACAATGAGCAGTTCTTC	CASSTAGTGQNNNEQFF
NA	TRBV20-1	NA	TRBJ1-5	TGCAGTGCCCGTAGGTACGACCGGGTCAATCAGCCCCAGCATTTT	CSARRYDRVNQPQHF